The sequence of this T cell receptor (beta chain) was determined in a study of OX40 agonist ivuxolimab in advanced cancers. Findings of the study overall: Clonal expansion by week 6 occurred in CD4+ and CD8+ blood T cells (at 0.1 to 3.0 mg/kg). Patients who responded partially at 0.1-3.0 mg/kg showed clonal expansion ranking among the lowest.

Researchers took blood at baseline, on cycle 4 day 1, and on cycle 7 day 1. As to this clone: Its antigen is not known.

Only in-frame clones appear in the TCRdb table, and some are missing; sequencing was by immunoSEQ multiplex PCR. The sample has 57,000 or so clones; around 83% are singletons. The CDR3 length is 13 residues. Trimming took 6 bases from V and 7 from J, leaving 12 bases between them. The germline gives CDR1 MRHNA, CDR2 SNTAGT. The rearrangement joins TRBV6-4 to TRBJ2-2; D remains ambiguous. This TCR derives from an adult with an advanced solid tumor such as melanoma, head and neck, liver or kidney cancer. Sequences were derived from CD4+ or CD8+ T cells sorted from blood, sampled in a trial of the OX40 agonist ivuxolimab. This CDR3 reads CASRENIVGELFF. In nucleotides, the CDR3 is TGTGCCAGCAGGGAAAACATAGTCGGGGAGCTGTTTTTT.